The T cell receptor beta chain under discussion was sequenced for a study of blood T cells in healthy people across ages. Together with a sample-barcoded 5' primer, a J-beta primer mix was included in a second PCR lasting roughly 6 to 12 cycles. TCRdb analysed the 5' RACE reads with MiXCR anew, one entry per CDR3 protein. The table has around 800,000 distinct CDR3 sequences, 25% to 30% seen once. In its sample, this clonotype was seen a few times. Germline CDR1 reads DFQATT; CDR2 reads SNEGSKA (reference sequence). The length of the CDR3 is 16 residues. Between the trimmed V and J ends, which lost 1 base and 0 bases, there was a span of 15 bases. The sample was also linked to a second study, of T cells of mothers and their children.

The chain joins TRBV20-1 to TRBJ2-5; perhaps TRBD1 as D (6 bases). This TCR came from a boy younger than 18 in good health. Material: blood. CDR3 in amino acids: CSARVQGLGYQETQYF. The CDR3 coding sequence is TGCAGTGCTAGAGTTCAGGGGCTGGGGTACCAAGAGACCCAGTACTTC.